This record covers a single T cell receptor (beta chain). The data were obtained in a study of T cell changes during pregnancy in multiple sclerosis. Here immunoSEQ multiplex PCR was the method, and the copy in TCRdb shows in-frame clones only, minus some. The sample contains 91,000 or so clones, over 80% of which appear only once. This CDR3 has 18 amino acids. J was trimmed by 3 bases and V by 11 bases; bases with no gene match: 21. Germline-derived CDR1 and CDR2 are SEHNR and FQNEAQ (reference sequence). The material sequenced was peripheral blood, taken after pregnancy. This receptor was identified in a female donor with multiple sclerosis, enrolled in a pregnancy study. The rearrangement uses TRBV7-9 and TRBJ2-2, with 7 bases that match TRBD2. CDR3 coding DNA: TGTGCCGCAATGCAACTAGCGCCACTCGAGAAATACACCGGGGAGCTGTTTTTT. Translating it yields CAAMQLAPLEKYTGELFF.